This is a list of T cell receptor beta chains from one sample in a study of blood T cell repertoires in COVID-19. The method was immunoSEQ multiplex PCR; TCRdb's version includes in-frame clones alone and lacks a portion of them. The sample carries 250,000 or so clones, about 91% recorded once. The sample taken for sequencing was PBMCs or T cells enriched from blood (not recorded which). All receptors come from a woman between 40 and 50 years old with acute COVID-19. Each CDR3 is given without its conserved first and last residue. Each record gives: V gene, D gene, J gene, CDR3 protein. A D gene is named only where the DNA matches it firmly.

>TRBV28|TRBD2|TRBJ2-7
ASSPVTSGPFYEQY
>TRBV3-1/TRBV3-2|NA|TRBJ2-3
ASSQDLGGGTDTQY
>TRBV20-1|TRBD2|TRBJ2-3
SASSSGARTDTQY
>TRBV21-1|NA|TRBJ1-1
ASSKDGVYPGRNTEAF
>TRBV5-4|TRBD1|TRBJ1-2
ASSLGDRIYGYT
>TRBV29-1|NA|TRBJ1-3
SVEASGNTIY
>TRBV4-3|NA|TRBJ1-2
ASSQDRDIKGGYT
>TRBV4-1|NA|TRBJ1-2
ASSQEGSSIYGYT
>TRBV15|NA|TRBJ2-1
ATSRGGSEEYNEQF
>TRBV7-9|TRBD1|TRBJ2-7
ASSGDRGPSYEQY
>TRBV5-4|TRBD1|TRBJ2-5
ASSLTGGALETQY
>TRBV2|NA|TRBJ1-6
ASSAETGRHYNSPLH
>TRBV10-3|NA|TRBJ2-5
ATQSPQETQY
>TRBV9|NA|TRBJ1-5
ASSATDTGNQPQH
>TRBV2|NA|TRBJ2-3
ASPTQRDTQY
>TRBV7-7|NA|TRBJ2-3
ASSHGTDTQY
>TRBV4-3|TRBD2|TRBJ2-1
ASSQEIGGLGFDEQF
>TRBV2|TRBD1|TRBJ1-5
ASSPTGVRNQPQH
>TRBV5-4|NA|TRBJ2-2
ASSITRANTGELF
>TRBV2|TRBD1|TRBJ2-7
ASSAQTGIYEQY
>TRBV3-1/TRBV3-2|NA|TRBJ1-2
ASSQDWGSGYT
>TRBV11-3|NA|TRBJ1-2
ASSTGPNYGYT
>TRBV19|TRBD1|TRBJ1-6
ASADRSWNSPLH
>TRBV5-1|NA|TRBJ1-2
ASSLVTDQKT
>TRBV5-1|NA|TRBJ2-3
ASSERDIRTDTQY
>TRBV24-1|NA|TRBJ1-1
ATRGTGLNTEAF
>TRBV5-1|TRBD2|TRBJ2-2
ASSLRSGGANTGELF
>TRBV9|NA|TRBJ1-1
ASSVGFTGEVAF
>TRBV5-6|NA|TRBJ1-1
ASSLVGRVVDTEAF
>TRBV9|TRBD2|TRBJ2-5
ASSVEASGGEETQY
>TRBV5-6|TRBD1|TRBJ1-2
ASSRDRSNYGYT
>TRBV28|NA|TRBJ1-6
ASSLVGDNSPLH
>TRBV7-2|NA|TRBJ1-6
ASSLDQGKSPLH
>TRBV5-1|NA|TRBJ1-1
ASSLDRVYTEAF
>TRBV7-7|TRBD2|TRBJ2-5
ASSLASGRPLETQY
>TRBV7-2|TRBD2|TRBJ2-1
ASSWTSGGTNEQF